These 3 T cell receptor beta chains came from one sample sequenced in a study of blood T cell repertoires in COVID-19. Data came from immunoSEQ multiplex PCR; TCRdb stores just in-frame clones and leaves some out. The sample yields 70,000 or so clones, around nine tenths seen once. Source material: peripheral blood. These receptors all come from a human donor in a cohort sampled during active COVID-19.

The chain combines TRBV27 with TRBJ2-7, with 9 nucleotides matching TRBD2. This CDR3 has 14 amino acids. J gave up 3 bases and V 3 bases, and 3 bases lay outside the gene matches. The germline V gene has CDR1 MNHEY and CDR2 SMNVEV (reference sequence). CDR3 in amino acids: CASSLRGGDYEQYF. For the CDR3, the DNA is TGTGCCAGCAGTTTGCGGGGGGGGGACTACGAGCAGTACTTC.

The chain combines TRBV2 with TRBJ1-6, with D maybe TRBD1 (6 bases). The length of the CDR3 is 15 residues. Between the trimmed V and J ends, which lost 4 bases and 0 bases, there was a span of 7 bases. Looked up from germline, CDR1 is SNHLY and CDR2 is FYNNEI. Here the CDR3 reads CASSGTVSYNSPLHF. The CDR3 DNA follows: TGTGCCAGCAGTGGGACAGTCTCCTATAATTCACCCCTCCACTTT.

The rearrangement joins TRBV10-3 to TRBJ1-2, with 9 bases lining up with TRBD1. Germline V CDR1 and CDR2: ENHRY, SYGVKD. The CDR3 is 14 residues long. With 10 bases clipped from V and 5 bases from J, the junction kept 11 bases outside the gene matches. In nucleotides, the CDR3 is TGTGCCACTAAACCGGACAGGGGCAGATATGGCTACACCTTC. Protein sequence: CATKPDRGRYGYTF.